Sequencing of this TCR beta chain was carried out in a study of shared clonotypes between healthy human individuals. This clone has only one observation. Some clones are missing from TCRdb's copy, which holds only in-frame ones; the method was immunoSEQ multiplex PCR. The sample shows roughly 450,000 clones, 75% to 85% of them seen only once. This sequence was found in a woman aged 40 to 49 in good health. Some clones in this sample may be carry-over from other donors' samples. The sample comprised PBMCs.

The CDR3 sequence: CASSLDVNQPQHF. CDR3 sequence (DNA): TGTGCCAGCAGCTTAGATGTAAATCAGCCCCAGCATTTT. The chain employs TRBV11-2 and TRBJ1-5; D is undetermined. V was trimmed by 0 bases and J by 4 bases, leaving 4 bases between them. Germline values: CDR1 SGHAT, CDR2 FQNNGV. The CDR3 is made up of 13 amino acids. The whole variable domain, remainder taken from reference TRBV11-2 and TRBJ1-5, is EAGVAQSPRYKIIEKRQSVAFWCNPISGHATLYWYQQILGQGPKLLIQFQNNGVVDDSQLPKDRFSAERLKGVDSTLKIQPAKLEDSAVYLCASSLDVNQPQHFGDGTRLSIL.